Below are 26 T cell receptor beta chains sequenced from a single sample in a study of CD8+ T cells in alopecia areata. As the sequencing template, cDNA was produced by extracting RNA and reverse transcribing it. The method was immunoSEQ multiplex PCR; TCRdb's version includes in-frame clones alone and lacks a portion of them. Among 150,000 or so clones, roughly 50% were seen once, and the ten largest hold around 7%. The sequenced material came from CD4+ T cells sorted from blood. Source of these receptors: a human donor with alopecia areata.

The chain employs TRBV7-2 and TRBJ2-1; possible D gene TRBD2, 6 bases. Germline V gene sequence: CDR1 SGHTA, CDR2 FQGNSA. The CDR3 loop spans 16 amino acids. V gave up 1 base and J gave up 0 bases, with 10 bases separating them. CDR3 sequence reads: CASSLDAGSSYNEQFF. In DNA form, the CDR3 reads TGTGCCAGCAGCTTAGATGCGGGAAGCTCCTACAATGAGCAGTTCTTC.

In its sample, this clone was seen once. The chain employs TRBV9 and TRBJ2-1; D is unresolved. V dropped 0 bases and J dropped 2 bases, with 6 bases sitting between them. Looked up from germline, CDR1 is SGDLS and CDR2 is YYNGEE. The CDR3 runs 14 residues. DNA for the CDR3: TGTGCCAGCAGCGTAGGGAGCCCCTACAATGAGCAGTTCTTC. Translation: CASSVGSPYNEQFF.

By its share, this clone is medium-sized (0.01 to 0.1%). The CDR3: CASSSTLNTEAFF. CDR3 bases: TGTGCCAGCAGTTCAACACTGAACACTGAAGCTTTCTTT. The chain has TRBV6-5 and TRBJ1-1, with D unresolved. The germline CDR1 and CDR2 sequences are MNHEY and SVGAGI. V lost 4 bases and J 0 bases, leaving 6 bases between the germline ends. CDR3 size: 13 residues.

This clone was observed a few times. The chain employs TRBV29-1 and TRBJ2-1, with 7 bases lining up with TRBD2. This CDR3 comprises 14 residues. V gave up 6 bases and J gave up 3 bases; unmatched junction bases: 8. Germline CDR1 SQVTM, CDR2 ANQGSEA. The CDR3 DNA reads TGCAGCGTCGCAGGAGCGGGATACTACAATGAGCAGTTCTTC. Protein product: CSVAGAGYYNEQFF.

This clone was counted between two and nine times. The rearrangement links TRBV5-4 to TRBJ2-1; D is perhaps TRBD2 (5 bases). Trimming pared 1 base from V and 0 bases from J, leaving 11 bases between. Per the germline V gene, CDR1 is SGHNT and CDR2 is YYREEE (reference sequence). This CDR3 region has 16 residues. The CDR3: CASSLTASSSYNEQFF. The CDR3 coding sequence is TGTGCCAGCAGCTTGACGGCTAGCAGCTCCTACAATGAGCAGTTCTTC.

This chain joins TRBV6-1 and TRBJ2-5; tentatively, D is TRBD1 (7 bases). Per the germline V gene, CDR1 is MNHNS and CDR2 is SASEGT. The length of the CDR3 is 14 residues. V gave up 4 bases and J gave up 1 base, with 10 bases separating them. The chain's CDR3 is CASSAGDSQETQYF. In DNA, the CDR3 is TGTGCCAGCAGTGCGGGGGACAGCCAAGAGACCCAGTACTTC.

CDR3 sequence: CASSYSQIQPQHF. The CDR3 DNA is TGTGCCAGCAGTTACTCCCAAATTCAGCCCCAGCATTTT. The rearrangement joins TRBV6-6 to TRBJ1-5, with D uncertain. This CDR3 has 13 residues. The germline V gene has CDR1 MNHNY and CDR2 SVGAGI (reference sequence). Trimming took off 0 bases at V and 6 bases at J, with 6 bases between the two ends.

This chain links TRBV7-9 with TRBJ2-7; no reliable D call. CDR1 is SEHNR and CDR2 is FQNEAQ in the germline V gene (reference sequence). The CDR3 runs 17 residues. V was trimmed by 3 bases and J by 0 bases, leaving 18 bases between them. In nucleotides, the CDR3 is TGTGCCAGCAGCTTCTCCCCCTCCGGTGCGAGCTCCTACGAGCAGTACTTC. It translates to CASSFSPSGASSYEQYF. The full variable domain, its missing parts supplied by reference TRBV7-9 and TRBJ2-7, is DTGVSQNPRHKITKRGQNVTFRCDPISEHNRLYWYRQTLGQGPEFLTYFQNEAQLEKSRLLSDRFSAERPKGSFSTLEIQRTEQGDSAMYLCASSFSPSGASSYEQYFGPGTRLTVT.

This clone came up a few times. The chain recombines TRBV23-1 with TRBJ2-1; 10 bases are a match to TRBD1. TRBV23-1 is an ORF for which the function is uncertain. V shed 1 base and J 9 bases; nucleotides not matched to a gene: 21. This CDR3 spans 20 amino acids. In DNA, the CDR3 is TGCGCCAGCAGTCAATTTGGGACAGGGGTTGCCCACGAAGCGTTGTGTGAGCAGTTCTTC. It is translated as CASSQFGTGVAHEALCEQFF.

This clone was detected only once. The chain couples TRBV6-5 to TRBJ1-1; 8 bases map to TRBD1. In germline, CDR1 is MNHEY, CDR2 SVGAGI. The J segment lost 3 bases and the V segment lost 7 bases, leaving 10 bases of the junction unmatched. This CDR3 contains 15 residues. The DNA of the CDR3 is TGTGCCAGCACAGGACAGGGCCTATCGTACACTGAAGCTTTCTTT. This gives the protein CASTGQGLSYTEAFF.

This clone was recorded a few times. The chain uses TRBV10-3 and TRBJ2-7; 8 bases are a match to TRBD2. V was pared by 3 bases and J by 4 bases, with 8 bases of the junction left unmatched. Per germline, CDR1 ENHRY and CDR2 SYGVKD. CDR3 length: 15 amino acids. In DNA, the CDR3 is TGTGCCATCAGTGACCCGAAGAAGCGGGAGTACGAGCAGTACTTC. It encodes CAISDPKKREYEQYF.

This chain joins TRBV28 and TRBJ2-5, with no clear D. The CDR3 totals 12 residues. CDR1 is MDHEN, CDR2 SYDVKM, per germline. Trimming removed 1 base at V and 5 bases at J, with 5 bases between. DNA for the CDR3: TGTGCCAGCAGTTTATCGAGGGAGACCCAGTACTTC. This codes for CASSLSRETQYF.

The rearrangement links TRBV5-1 to TRBJ2-3, with D possibly matching TRBD1 (7 bases). The CDR3 spans 17 residues. Trimming took off 4 bases at V and 0 bases at J, with 18 bases between the two ends. CDR1 is SGHRS, CDR2 YFSETQ, per germline. The CDR3 coding sequence is TGCGCCAGCAGCCAACGCGGGACAGCCATTAGCACAGATACGCAGTATTTT. Amino acids: CASSQRGTAISTDTQYF. The variable domain in full, completed from reference TRBV5-1 and TRBJ2-3, reads KAGVTQTPRYLIKTRGQQVTLSCSPISGHRSVSWYQQTPGQGLQFLFEYFSETQRNKGNFPGRFSGRQFSNSRSEMNVSTLELGDSALYLCASSQRGTAISTDTQYFGPGTRLTVL.

This rearrangement joins TRBV27 to TRBJ2-1; 10 nucleotides align to TRBD2. The CDR3 contains 16 residues. Germline values: CDR1 MNHEY, CDR2 SMNVEV (reference sequence). J was trimmed by 9 bases and V by 5 bases; bases with no gene match: 13. The CDR3 region has the DNA TGTGCCAGCAGTCCCCTAAAGCGGGAGGGCCTTCCTGAGCAGTTCTTC. It encodes CASSPLKREGLPEQFF.

The chain couples TRBV5-1 to TRBJ2-2; tentatively, D is TRBD1 or TRBD2 (5 bases each). Trimming stripped 0 bases from V and 5 bases from J, with 8 bases between. Germline V gives CDR1 SGHRS, CDR2 YFSETQ. The CDR3 consists of 14 residues. The CDR3 protein is CASSLVGVTGELFF. The CDR3 coding sequence is TGCGCCAGCAGCTTGGTGGGGGTTACCGGGGAGCTGTTTTTT.

The chain uses TRBV5-1 and TRBJ2-7; D might be TRBD2 (7 bases). The CDR3 is 17 residues long. V dropped 4 bases and J dropped 2 bases, with 22 bases sitting between them. CDR1 is SGHRS and CDR2 is YFSETQ in the germline V gene. The CDR3 is CASSLRGARGSPYEQYF. The CDR3 DNA reads TGCGCCAGCAGCCTCCGGGGGGCTCGCGGGAGTCCCTACGAGCAGTACTTC.

This clone was detected once. The chain has TRBV30 and TRBJ1-1; D gene ambiguous. Germline V CDR1 and CDR2: GTSNPN, SVGIG (reference sequence). The CDR3 spans 13 residues. Trimming shortened V by 0 bases and J by 6 bases, and 11 bases separated the two germline ends. CDR3 region: CAWSVLPDSEAFF. The CDR3 coding sequence is TGTGCCTGGAGTGTACTACCTGATTCTGAAGCTTTCTTT.

In this sample, this clone turned up a few times. This chain uses TRBV29-1 with TRBJ2-1, with D possibly being TRBD2 (5 bases). This CDR3 has 10 amino acids. Deletions cut 6 bases from V and 13 bases from J, with 13 bases between. Germline CDR1 SQVTM, CDR2 ANQGSEA. The CDR3 reads CSVGPEGQFF. CDR3 bases: TGCAGCGTCGGGCCAGAGGGACAGTTCTTC.

The chain employs TRBV11-1 and TRBJ2-7; tentatively, D is TRBD1 or TRBD2 (5 bases each). The V gene's germline CDR1 is SGHAT and CDR2 FQDESV (reference sequence). V was pared by 4 bases and J by 0 bases, with 13 bases between. There are 15 residues in the CDR3. The CDR3 loop is CASSSGTYSSYEQYF. CDR3 in DNA: TGTGCCAGCAGCTCCGGGACCTACAGCTCCTACGAGCAGTACTTC.

This clone was seen a handful of times. CDR3 nucleotides: TGTGCCAGCAGATCTGACCAGGGGGCGCCTTTAGACATTCAGTACTTC. Its protein product is CASRSDQGAPLDIQYF. The J gene is TRBJ2-4, the V gene TRBV2; 8 bases agree with TRBD1. Germline lookup yields CDR1 SNHLY and CDR2 FYNNEI. The V gene end was trimmed by 6 bases and the J gene end by 8 bases; junction bases not matched to a gene: 15. This CDR3 is built from 16 residues.

The chain has TRBV30 and TRBJ2-3; D may be TRBD1 (6 bases). With 2 bases removed from V and 9 bases from J, the gap between germline ends came to 12 bases. CDR1 is GTSNPN, CDR2 SVGIG, per germline (reference sequence). This CDR3 has 12 amino acids. Here the CDR3 DNA reads TGTGCCTGGAGTACCAACAGGGAAACGCAGTATTTT. It yields the protein CAWSTNRETQYF.

The chain couples TRBV5-1 to TRBJ2-6; D remains unclear. The germline gives CDR1 SGHRS, CDR2 YFSETQ. Trimming stripped 4 bases from V and 0 bases from J, with 5 bases between. The CDR3 is 14 amino acids. In DNA form, the CDR3 reads TGCGCCAGCAGCAAGGGCTCTGGGGCCAACGTCCTGACTTTC. Its protein is CASSKGSGANVLTF. Combining the CDR3 with reference TRBV5-1 and TRBJ2-6 gives the whole variable domain KAGVTQTPRYLIKTRGQQVTLSCSPISGHRSVSWYQQTPGQGLQFLFEYFSETQRNKGNFPGRFSGRQFSNSRSEMNVSTLELGDSALYLCASSKGSGANVLTFGAGSRLTVL.

The J gene is TRBJ2-1, the V gene TRBV5-1; TRBD2 matches at 12 bases. The trim removed 4 bases at V and 6 bases at J, leaving 5 bases unmatched. Germline lookup yields CDR1 SGHRS and CDR2 YFSETQ. The CDR3 loop spans 15 amino acids. This CDR3 is CASSPGTSGPNEQFF. The CDR3 DNA sequence: TGCGCCAGCAGCCCTGGGACTAGCGGGCCCAATGAGCAGTTCTTC.

This clone appeared once. The CDR3 loop reads CASSPPFGGPNYNEQFF. The CDR3 DNA sequence: TGTGCCAGCTCACCACCTTTCGGGGGTCCCAACTACAATGAGCAGTTCTTC. This chain links TRBV18 with TRBJ2-1; a possible D gene is TRBD2 (6 bases). CDR3 length: 17 residues. V lost 0 bases and J 3 bases, leaving 15 bases between the germline ends. CDR1 is KGHSH and CDR2 is LQKENI in the germline V gene.

The chain is built from TRBV30 and TRBJ2-4; TRBD2 is a possible D gene (6 bases). The germline V and J ends were trimmed by 7 bases and 6 bases, with 16 bases remaining between them. This CDR3 is 13 amino acids long. CDR1 is GTSNPN, CDR2 SVGIG, per germline (reference sequence). The CDR3, as DNA: TGTGCCTTTTTATCCCCGGGAGCAAACATTCAGTACTTC. It specifies CAFLSPGANIQYF.

This clone was recorded a few times. This chain joins TRBV7-9 and TRBJ1-2; no clear D gene. Germline V CDR1 and CDR2: SEHNR, FQNEAQ (reference sequence). CDR3 size: 15 residues. V was shortened by 10 bases and J by 4 bases, with 22 bases between the two germline ends. The CDR3 nucleotides are TGTGCCACCGAGAGACCGTTGCCCAGCTCCTATGGCTACACCTTC. This codes for CATERPLPSSYGYTF.